Presented here are 20 T cell receptor beta chains from one specimen sequenced in a study of blood T cell repertoires in COVID-19. Profiling relied on immunoSEQ multiplex PCR, and the TCRdb table lists in-frame clones only, not all of them. The sample shows fewer than 400,000 clones, 90% of them seen only once. The source material was PBMCs or T cells enriched from blood (not recorded which). These receptors were obtained from a woman in her 30s who had been exposed to COVID-19.

The V gene is TRBV27, the J gene TRBJ2-7; no firm D call. Germline lookup yields CDR1 MNHEY and CDR2 SMNVEV (reference sequence). The CDR3 spans 14 residues. Between the trimmed V and J ends, which lost 4 bases and 6 bases, there was a span of 16 bases. CDR3 sequence reads: CASSSMTRVGEQYF. The CDR3 nucleotides are TGTGCCAGCAGTTCCATGACTCGGGTGGGCGAGCAGTACTTC.

The chain combines TRBV18 with TRBJ1-2; a weak D match, TRBD1 (5 bases). The CDR3 runs to 15 residues. From germline, CDR1 is KGHSH and CDR2 LQKENI. The V end was cut by 2 bases, the J end by 4 bases, with 14 bases between. CDR3 nucleotide sequence: TGTGCCAGCTCACCAGGGGCAGGAGCCCTCTATGGCTACACCTTC. Translating it yields CASSPGAGALYGYTF. Together with reference TRBV18 and TRBJ1-2, the CDR3 gives the full variable domain: NAGVMQNPRHLVRRRGQEARLRCSPMKGHSHVYWYRQLPEEGLKFMVYLQKENIIDESGMPKERFSAEFPKEGPSILRIQQVVRGDSAAYFCASSPGAGALYGYTFGSGTRLTVV.

The chain joins TRBV4-1 to TRBJ2-3; TRBD1 matches 8 bases. Germline V CDR1 and CDR2: MGHRA, YSYEKL. V lost 1 base and J lost 0; bases outside the gene matches: 6. This CDR3 region has 17 residues. CDR3 sequence: CASSQVRPGGSTDTQYF. CDR3 DNA sequence: TGCGCCAGCAGCCAAGTAAGGCCAGGGGGCAGCACAGATACGCAGTATTTT.

The rearrangement joins TRBV5-1 to TRBJ1-5; 7 nucleotides match TRBD1. J gave up 5 bases and V 5 bases, and 10 bases lay outside the gene matches. In germline, CDR1 is SGHRS, CDR2 YFSETQ. The length of the CDR3 is 15 residues. CDR3 region: CASSLTGDDYQPQHF. The CDR3 DNA reads TGCGCCAGCAGTCTAACAGGGGACGATTATCAGCCCCAGCATTTT.

This clone was recorded a few times. J is TRBJ1-1 and V is TRBV2; 10 bases fit TRBD1. CDR3 length: 15 residues. V trimming: 9 bases; J trimming: 1 base; junction bases outside the gene matches: 8. Germline V CDR1 and CDR2: SNHLY, FYNNEI. The CDR3 DNA is TGTGCCAGTTTCCGACAGGGGGCGGGGAACACTGAAGCTTTCTTT. Protein: CASFRQGAGNTEAFF. The full variable domain, completed using reference TRBV2 and TRBJ1-1, is EPEVTQTPSHQVTQMGQEVILRCVPISNHLYFYWYRQILGQKVEFLVSFYNNEISEKSEIFDDQFSVERPDGSNFTLKIRSTKLEDSAMYFCASFRQGAGNTEAFFGQGTRLTVV.

The V and J genes are TRBV10-3 and TRBJ1-2, with 9 bases that match TRBD1. The CDR3 has 12 residues. V shed 11 bases, J shed 2 bases, and the junction held 3 bases outside the gene matches. Germline CDR1 ENHRY, CDR2 SYGVKD. The CDR3 nucleotides read TGTGCCGCGACAGGGGGGAACTATGGCTACACCTTC. It is translated as CAATGGNYGYTF.

The chain employs TRBV6-5 and TRBJ1-1, with 8 bases identical to TRBD1. Trimming removed 2 bases from V and 1 base from J; junction bases left unmatched: 6. Per the germline V gene, CDR1 is MNHEY and CDR2 is SVGAGI. CDR3 length: 16 residues. The CDR3 reads CASSYPRTGRNTEAFF. Here the CDR3 DNA reads TGTGCCAGCAGTTACCCAAGGACAGGGAGGAACACTGAAGCTTTCTTT.

J is TRBJ1-2 and V is TRBV6-5; no definite D call. Trimming pared 2 bases from V and 5 bases from J, leaving 12 bases between. Germline lookup yields CDR1 MNHEY and CDR2 SVGAGI. The CDR3 is 14 amino acids. CDR3 sequence: CASSYGFGGYGYTF. The CDR3 DNA follows: TGTGCCAGCAGTTACGGGTTCGGCGGGTATGGCTACACCTTC.

This chain uses TRBV27 with TRBJ2-1; possible D gene TRBD1, 5 bases. The CDR3 runs to 16 residues. V dropped 5 bases and J dropped 5 bases, with 19 bases sitting between them. CDR1 and CDR2 (germline): MNHEY, SMNVEV (reference sequence). The CDR3 DNA reads as TGTGCCAGCAGTGCCCGGATGACAGTGGTCAACAATGAGCAGTTCTTC. Translation: CASSARMTVVNNEQFF.

This chain links TRBV7-6 with TRBJ2-3; D unresolved. V shed 0 bases and J shed 3 bases, with 10 bases lying between them. CDR1 is SGHVS and CDR2 is FNYEAQ in the germline V gene. The CDR3 spans 15 residues. The CDR3 loop is CASSLAVRNTDTQYF. The CDR3 DNA reads as TGTGCCAGCAGCTTAGCCGTCAGGAATACAGATACGCAGTATTTT.

This clone has just one count. The J gene is TRBJ1-6, the V gene TRBV9; D perhaps matches TRBD1 (5 bases). CDR1 and CDR2 (germline): SGDLS, YYNGEE. The CDR3 spans 15 residues. Trimming took off 3 bases at V and 6 bases at J, with 13 bases between the two ends. CDR3 sequence reads: CASSALGLTNSPLHF. The CDR3 DNA follows: TGTGCCAGCAGCGCTTTGGGACTCACTAATTCACCCCTCCACTTT. Supplemented by reference TRBV9 and TRBJ1-6, the full variable domain reads DSGVTQTPKHLITATGQRVTLRCSPRSGDLSVYWYQQSLDQGLQFLIQYYNGEERAKGNILERFSAQQFPDLHSELNLSSLELGDSALYFCASSALGLTNSPLHFGNGTRLTVT.

As DNA, the CDR3 is TGTGCCAGCAGTGGGACAGGGCTTCGCTATGGCTACACCTTC. Protein product: CASSGTGLRYGYTF. The chain employs TRBV2 and TRBJ1-2; 8 bases are a match to TRBD1. CDR3 length: 14 amino acids. Per germline, CDR1 SNHLY and CDR2 FYNNEI. J was trimmed by 4 bases and V by 4 bases; bases with no gene match: 5.

This chain links TRBV7-8 with TRBJ1-5, with D unresolved. Germline CDR1 reads SGHVS; CDR2 reads FQNEAQ. The V end was cut by 0 bases, the J end by 2 bases, with 14 bases between. The CDR3 loop spans 17 amino acids. CDR3 sequence (DNA): TGTGCCAGCAGCTTAGCGACCGACACCTTTGGCAATCAGCCCCAGCATTTT. It codes for CASSLATDTFGNQPQHF.

The rearrangement links TRBV6-2 or TRBV6-3 to TRBJ1-5; D gene uncertain. CDR1 MNHEY and CDR2 SVGEGT come from the germline V gene. The CDR3 extends over 13 amino acids. With 6 bases removed from V and 4 bases from J, the gap between germline ends came to 10 bases. The CDR3, as DNA: TGTGCCAGCAGCGCCCGGGGTAATCAGCCCCAGCATTTT. Its protein product is CASSARGNQPQHF.

This clone was seen a single time. The V call is TRBV19, the J call TRBJ2-1; 8 bases agree with TRBD2. The CDR3 extends over 14 amino acids. V shed 2 bases and J 8 bases; nucleotides not matched to a gene: 5. Germline CDR1 LNHDA, CDR2 SQIVND (reference sequence). The chain's CDR3 is CASSISGGRDEQFF. In DNA form, the CDR3 reads TGTGCCAGTAGTATATCGGGGGGGCGGGATGAGCAGTTCTTC.

The V gene is TRBV19, the J gene TRBJ2-3; tentative D call: TRBD2 (6 bases). The V end lost 2 bases, the J end lost 2 bases, and 14 bases lay between the germline ends. Germline V gives CDR1 LNHDA, CDR2 SQIVND (reference sequence). The length of the CDR3 is 16 residues. CDR3 DNA: TGTGCCAGTAGTATAAAGACTAGGACCTACACAGATACGCAGTATTTT. Its protein is CASSIKTRTYTDTQYF. The variable domain in full, completed from reference TRBV19 and TRBJ2-3, reads DGGITQSPKYLFRKEGQNVTLSCEQNLNHDAMYWYRQDPGQGLRLIYYSQIVNDFQKGDIAEGYSVSREKKESFPLTVTSAQKNPTAFYLCASSIKTRTYTDTQYFGPGTRLTVL.

The chain has TRBV21-1 and TRBJ1-1; TRBD1, as called in the table, went unchecked against the DNA. TRBV21-1 is noted as a pseudogene. The CDR3 totals 23 residues. This chain's CDR3 is CASSKGEQGAPGVAVVTDTEAFF. CDR3 coding DNA: TGTGCCAGCAGCAAAGGGGAACAGGGGGCCCCAGGGGTTGCAGTCGTAACGGACACTGAAGCTTTCTTT.

The CDR3 DNA reads TGTGCCAGCAGTTCGTCGTCGGTAACCTACGAGCAGTACTTC. This codes for CASSSSSVTYEQYF. V is TRBV2 and J is TRBJ2-7; D is unresolved. The germline gives CDR1 SNHLY, CDR2 FYNNEI. Trimming cost V 5 bases and J 2 bases, with 13 bases left between them. The CDR3 is 14 residues long.

The genes are TRBV2 and TRBJ2-3; D is perhaps TRBD2 (6 bases). The CDR3 loop spans 12 amino acids. The V and J ends lost 6 bases and 8 bases respectively, with 12 bases between them. Germline CDR1 SNHLY, CDR2 FYNNEI. In DNA form, the CDR3 reads TGTGCCAGCAGGGCAGAAGCGGGTACGCAGTATTTT. Protein sequence: CASRAEAGTQYF.

The rearrangement joins TRBV24-1 to TRBJ2-3; 9 bases are a match to TRBD1. The CDR3 extends over 13 amino acids. V lost 10 bases to trimming and J lost 3 bases; unmatched junction nucleotides: 4. Germline V gene lookup returns CDR1 KGHDR and CDR2 SFDVKD. The CDR3 region is CATETGGTDTQYF. In DNA, the CDR3 is TGTGCCACGGAGACAGGGGGTACAGATACGCAGTATTTT.